The source of this T cell receptor (beta chain) is a study of T-cell reconstitution after alpha-beta-depleted transplantation in children. Preparation of the TCRbeta library used unique molecular identifiers. TCRdb reprocessed the PCR reads via MiXCR and lists one record per CDR3 protein. The sample contains more than 550,000 distinct CDR3 sequences, approximately 10% of which appear only once. In germline, CDR1 is LGHNA, CDR2 YSLEER. V was shortened by 0 bases and J by 3 bases, with 12 bases between the two germline ends. The CDR3 is 15 residues long. This clonotype appeared many times. This sequence was found in a human donor who donated a stem cell graft to a child with acute myeloid leukemia. The sample consisted of PBMCs from the stem cell graft donor, taken from the stem cell graft. The rearrangement links TRBV4-3 to TRBJ2-7, with no clear D. As DNA, the CDR3 is TGCGCCAGCAGCCAAGATCCGGGCCCGGGCTACGAGCAGTACTTC. Translation: CASSQDPGPGYEQYF.